Sequencing of this T cell receptor beta chain was carried out in a study of radiotherapy plus CTLA-4 blockade in lung cancer. The length of the CDR3 is 12 residues. Looked up from germline, CDR1 is SGHAT and CDR2 is FQNNGV. V lost 5 bases and J lost 7, with 11 bases in between. Note on this clone: Its antigen is undetermined.

Clones were read by immunoSEQ multiplex PCR, and TCRdb kept only the in-frame ones, dropping some. The sample has 90,000 to 95,000 clones, roughly 80% seen once; the top ten hold around 0.9%. Points from the study as a whole: TCR clones of tumor origin grew in blood after radiotherapy plus ipilimumab.

The chain is built from TRBV11-2 and TRBJ1-1; D might be TRBD1 (6 bases). This specimen consisted of peripheral blood, obtained from a patient treated with radiotherapy plus ipilimumab. This TCR came from a human donor with non-small cell lung cancer who had stable disease on radiotherapy plus ipilimumab. CDR3 sequence: CASSLGGFEAFF. The CDR3 DNA reads as TGTGCCAGCAGCCTAGGGGGATTTGAAGCTTTCTTT.